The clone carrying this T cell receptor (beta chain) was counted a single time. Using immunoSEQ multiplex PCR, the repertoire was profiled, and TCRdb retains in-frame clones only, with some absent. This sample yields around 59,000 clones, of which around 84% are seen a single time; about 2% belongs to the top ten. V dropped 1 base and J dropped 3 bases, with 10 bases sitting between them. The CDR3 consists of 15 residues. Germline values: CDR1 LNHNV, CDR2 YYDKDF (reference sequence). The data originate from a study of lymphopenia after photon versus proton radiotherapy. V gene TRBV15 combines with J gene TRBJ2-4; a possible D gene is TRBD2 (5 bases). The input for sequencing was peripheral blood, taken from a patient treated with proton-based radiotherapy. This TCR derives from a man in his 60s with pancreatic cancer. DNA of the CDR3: TGTGCCACCAGCAGAGGAAGTGGAGGCAAAAACATTCAGTACTTC. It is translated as CATSRGSGGKNIQYF.